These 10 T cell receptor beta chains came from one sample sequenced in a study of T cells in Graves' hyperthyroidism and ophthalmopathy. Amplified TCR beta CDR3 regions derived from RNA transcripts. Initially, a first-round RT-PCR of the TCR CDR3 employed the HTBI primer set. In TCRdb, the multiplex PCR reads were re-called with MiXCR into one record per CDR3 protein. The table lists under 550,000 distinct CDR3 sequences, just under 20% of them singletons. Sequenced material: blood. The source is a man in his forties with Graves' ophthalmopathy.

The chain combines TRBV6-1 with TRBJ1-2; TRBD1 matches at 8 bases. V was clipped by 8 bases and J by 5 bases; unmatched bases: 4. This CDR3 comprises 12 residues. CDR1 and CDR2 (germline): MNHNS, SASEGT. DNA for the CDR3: TGTGCCAGCGCGGACAGGGAATATGGCTACACCTTC. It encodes CASADREYGYTF.

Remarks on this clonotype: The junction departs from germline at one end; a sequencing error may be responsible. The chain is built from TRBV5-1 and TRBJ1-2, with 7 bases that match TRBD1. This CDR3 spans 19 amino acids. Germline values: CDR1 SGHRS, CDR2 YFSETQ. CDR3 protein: CASSYSPGQHSPANHGYTF. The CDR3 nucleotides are TGCGCCAGCAGCTACTCTCCGGGACAGCACTCGCCGGCTAACCATGGCTACACCTTC.

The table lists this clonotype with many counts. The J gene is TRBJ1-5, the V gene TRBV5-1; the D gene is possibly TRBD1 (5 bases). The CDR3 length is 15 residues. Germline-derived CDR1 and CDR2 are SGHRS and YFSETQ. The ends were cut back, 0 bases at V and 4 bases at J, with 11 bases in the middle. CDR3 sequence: CASSLDWAGNQPQHF. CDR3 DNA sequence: TGCGCCAGCAGCTTGGATTGGGCAGGGAATCAGCCCCAGCATTTT.

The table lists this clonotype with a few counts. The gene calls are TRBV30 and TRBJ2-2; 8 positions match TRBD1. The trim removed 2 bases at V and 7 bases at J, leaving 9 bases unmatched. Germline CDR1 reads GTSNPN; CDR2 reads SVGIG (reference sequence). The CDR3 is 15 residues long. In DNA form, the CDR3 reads TGTGCCTGGAGTCCTTTGGACAGGGAGATCGGGGAGCTGTTTTTT. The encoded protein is CAWSPLDREIGELFF.

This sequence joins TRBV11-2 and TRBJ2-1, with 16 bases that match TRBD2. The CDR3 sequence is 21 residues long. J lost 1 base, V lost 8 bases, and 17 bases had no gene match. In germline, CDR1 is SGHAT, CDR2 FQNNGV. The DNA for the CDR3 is TGTGCCAGCGGATACCCCCCTACCGGGACTAGCGGGAGGGTTTCCTACAATGAGCAGTTCTTC. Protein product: CASGYPPTGTSGRVSYNEQFF.

The CDR3 nucleotides read TGTGCCAGCAGCTCGTTCCAATTTCGGGGCCCTACCTATAATTCACCCCTCCACTTT. It specifies CASSSFQFRGPTYNSPLHF. The gene calls are TRBV7-9 and TRBJ1-6, with D possibly matching TRBD1 (5 bases). The CDR3 is made up of 19 amino acids. Trimming pared 4 bases from V and 2 bases from J, leaving 21 bases between. Germline values: CDR1 SEHNR, CDR2 FQNEAQ (reference sequence).

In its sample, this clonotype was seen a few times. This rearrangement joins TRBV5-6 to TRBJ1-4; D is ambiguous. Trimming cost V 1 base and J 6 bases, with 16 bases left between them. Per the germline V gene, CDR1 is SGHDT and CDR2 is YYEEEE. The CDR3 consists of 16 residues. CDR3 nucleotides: TGTGCCAGCAGCTTGATCGACAAGCCGGTACATGAAAAACTGTTTTTT. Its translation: CASSLIDKPVHEKLFF.

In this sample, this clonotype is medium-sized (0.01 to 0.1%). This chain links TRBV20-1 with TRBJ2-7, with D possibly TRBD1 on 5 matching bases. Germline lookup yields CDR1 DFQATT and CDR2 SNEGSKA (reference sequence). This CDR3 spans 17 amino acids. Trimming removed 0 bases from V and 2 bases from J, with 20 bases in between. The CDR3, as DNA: TGCAGTGCTAGAGATCCCGCCAGGGCAGGCGCTACCTACGAGCAGTACTTC. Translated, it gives CSARDPARAGATYEQYF.

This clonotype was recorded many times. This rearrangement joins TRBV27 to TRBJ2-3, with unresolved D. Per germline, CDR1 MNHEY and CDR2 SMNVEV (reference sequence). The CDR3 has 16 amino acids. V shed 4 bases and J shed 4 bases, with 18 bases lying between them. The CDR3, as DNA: TGTGCCAGCAGTTCCCTACTTGCCAGTCAGCCAGATACGCAGTATTTT. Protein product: CASSSLLASQPDTQYF.

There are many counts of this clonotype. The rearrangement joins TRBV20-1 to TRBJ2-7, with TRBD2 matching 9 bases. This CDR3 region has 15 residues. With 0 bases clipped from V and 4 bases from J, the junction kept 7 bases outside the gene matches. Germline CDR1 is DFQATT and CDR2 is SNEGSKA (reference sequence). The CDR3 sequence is CSARDPLAGVYEQYF. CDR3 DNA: TGCAGTGCTAGAGATCCATTAGCGGGAGTATACGAGCAGTACTTC.